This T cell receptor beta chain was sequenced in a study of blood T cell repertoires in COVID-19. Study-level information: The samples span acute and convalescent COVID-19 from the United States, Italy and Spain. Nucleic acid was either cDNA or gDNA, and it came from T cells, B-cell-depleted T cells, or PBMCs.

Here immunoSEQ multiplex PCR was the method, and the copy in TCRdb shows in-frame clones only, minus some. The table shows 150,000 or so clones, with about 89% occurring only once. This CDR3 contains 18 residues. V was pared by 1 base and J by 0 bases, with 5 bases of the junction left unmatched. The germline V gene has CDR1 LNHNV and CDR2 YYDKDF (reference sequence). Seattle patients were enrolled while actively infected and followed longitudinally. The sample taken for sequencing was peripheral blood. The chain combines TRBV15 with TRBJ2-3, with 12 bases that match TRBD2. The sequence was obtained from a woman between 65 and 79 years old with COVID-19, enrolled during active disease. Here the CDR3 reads CATSRVTSGGPSTDTQYF. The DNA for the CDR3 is TGTGCCACCAGCAGAGTGACTAGCGGGGGCCCTAGCACAGATACGCAGTATTTT.